This T cell receptor (beta chain) was sequenced in a study of glioma-infiltrating T cells. Study background: Target coverage was about 4- to 10-fold for roughly one million blood T cells. Study-wide results and caveats: Patients with low tissue-blood divergence carried a signature set of shared blood CDR3 motifs. Gliomas, especially low-grade, showed above-expected tissue-blood divergence; non-neoplastic patients showed below.

The CDR3 contains 14 residues. CDR1 is DFQATT and CDR2 is SNEGSKA in the germline V gene (reference sequence). Amplification of TCR alpha and beta CDR3 regions from RNA used iRepertoire nested multiplex PCR. One-step reverse transcription and amplification started from approximately 100-400 ng of tissue mRNA or PBMC total RNA. In TCRdb, the multiplex PCR reads were re-called with MiXCR into one record per CDR3 protein. The sample has fewer than 500,000 distinct CDR3 sequences, about two fifths seen once; the top ten hold 12%. In the case of this clonotype: Its antigen is as yet unknown. A junction boundary mismatches the germline segment, possibly from a read error.

The source material was glioma tissue, nonneoplastic brain tissue, or PBMCs (not recorded which). The sequence came from a human donor with low-grade glioma or glioblastoma, undergoing nonglioma brain surgery, or in good health (not recorded which). The chain couples TRBV20-1 to TRBJ1-1; TRBD1 aligns across 7 bases. CDR3 bases: TGCATTGCTACCCAGTCGATACAGGGGACTGAAGCTTTCTTT. Translated, it gives CIATQSIQGTEAFF.